This is a list of T cell receptor beta chains from one sample in a study of T cell responses to AZD1222 COVID-19 vaccine. The repertoire was sequenced with immunoSEQ multiplex PCR; TCRdb's copy has only in-frame clones and lacks some. The profile shows about 120,000 clones, about 92% of them singletons. The sequences come from peripheral blood, collected on day 0 of AZD1222 vaccination. The receptors here all came from an adult in good health. Each CDR3 is given without its conserved first and last residue.

j_gene: TRBJ2-1; v_gene: TRBV28; CDR3aa: ASSFYDPEQF
j_gene: TRBJ1-2; v_gene: TRBV7-3; CDR3aa: ASSRDRGTYYGYT
j_gene: TRBJ2-5; v_gene: TRBV28; CDR3aa: ASSLGHQETQY
j_gene: TRBJ2-1; v_gene: TRBV27; CDR3aa: ASSLVALAREQF
j_gene: TRBJ2-3; v_gene: TRBV4-2; CDR3aa: ASSRATSTDTQY
j_gene: TRBJ2-2; v_gene: TRBV6-5; CDR3aa: ASSTSGDGTGELF
j_gene: TRBJ2-7; v_gene: TRBV5-4; CDR3aa: ASSLAGFSSYEQY
j_gene: TRBJ2-7; v_gene: TRBV6-1; CDR3aa: ASSESSYEQY
j_gene: TRBJ1-1; v_gene: TRBV7-8; CDR3aa: ASSLPGGTEAF
j_gene: TRBJ1-2; v_gene: TRBV3-1/TRBV3-2; CDR3aa: ASSQGGQGGYYGYT
j_gene: TRBJ1-5; v_gene: TRBV12-3/TRBV12-4; CDR3aa: ASSYSNQPQH
j_gene: TRBJ1-1; v_gene: TRBV19; CDR3aa: ASTNMNTEAF
j_gene: TRBJ2-2; v_gene: TRBV28; CDR3aa: ASRTGTTYTGELF
j_gene: TRBJ2-5; v_gene: TRBV5-1; CDR3aa: ASSPNQGRETQY
j_gene: TRBJ2-7; v_gene: TRBV21-1; CDR3aa: ASSKGTSGRYEQY
j_gene: TRBJ1-4; v_gene: TRBV5-1; CDR3aa: ASRGTAATNEKLF
j_gene: TRBJ1-5; v_gene: TRBV28; CDR3aa: ASSLFEVSNQPQH
j_gene: TRBJ1-1; v_gene: TRBV5-1; CDR3aa: ASSQGPGDTEAF
j_gene: TRBJ1-1; v_gene: TRBV27; CDR3aa: ASSYDRRNTEAF
j_gene: TRBJ1-6; v_gene: TRBV6-4; CDR3aa: ASSDVGNSPLH
j_gene: TRBJ2-7; v_gene: TRBV27; CDR3aa: ASSPLQSSYEQY
j_gene: TRBJ2-7; v_gene: TRBV11-2; CDR3aa: ASSQLGFLDEQY
j_gene: TRBJ2-7; v_gene: TRBV28; CDR3aa: ASSFSHSYEQY
j_gene: TRBJ1-3; v_gene: TRBV5-1; CDR3aa: ASSSRTGPGNTIY
j_gene: TRBJ1-1; v_gene: TRBV9; CDR3aa: ASSVGAGEAF
j_gene: TRBJ2-2; v_gene: TRBV18; CDR3aa: ASSPPQGISGELF
j_gene: TRBJ1-2; v_gene: TRBV10-3; CDR3aa: AILGTGAGYGYT
j_gene: TRBJ1-3; v_gene: TRBV14; CDR3aa: ASAGDQGYGNTIY
j_gene: TRBJ1-1; v_gene: TRBV10-1; CDR3aa: ASSESRPNTEAF
j_gene: TRBJ2-3; v_gene: TRBV10-3; CDR3aa: AISEAADTQY
j_gene: TRBJ2-7; v_gene: TRBV14; CDR3aa: ASSQGTGASYEQY
j_gene: TRBJ2-1; v_gene: TRBV3-1/TRBV3-2; CDR3aa: ASSQGSGDYNEQF
j_gene: TRBJ2-5; v_gene: TRBV10-3; CDR3aa: ASGQGGETQY
j_gene: TRBJ1-1; v_gene: TRBV28; CDR3aa: ASSQTMTRGAGTEAF
j_gene: TRBJ2-5; v_gene: TRBV19; CDR3aa: ASSSSGTGVETQY
j_gene: TRBJ1-2; v_gene: TRBV28; CDR3aa: ASRSGTGNYGYT
j_gene: TRBJ2-3; v_gene: TRBV19; CDR3aa: ASSIALAATSTDTQY
j_gene: TRBJ1-4; v_gene: TRBV12-3/TRBV12-4; CDR3aa: ASSFAGRVL
j_gene: TRBJ1-1; v_gene: TRBV12-3/TRBV12-4; CDR3aa: ASSFGTASEAF
j_gene: TRBJ1-2; v_gene: TRBV28; CDR3aa: ASSPLGTGGPEGYGYT
j_gene: TRBJ1-6; v_gene: TRBV5-1; CDR3aa: ASSLTGLEYSPLH
j_gene: TRBJ2-5; v_gene: TRBV18; CDR3aa: ASSPGTGGETQY